This TCR beta chain was sequenced during a study of metastatic and nonmetastatic thyroid tumors. About the study: Repertoires of blood and of tissue (tumor or nodule) from malignant and benign thyroid patients were compared.

Using MiXCR, TCRdb reanalyzed the PCR reads. The sample contains thousands of clones, 44% of which appear only once. Study-level results: Reportedly, malignant thyroid tumors had significantly higher TCR beta diversity than benign nodules, in blood and tumor.

No patient received treatment before thyroid surgery. Relative to its sample, this clone is medium-sized. The antigen is unknown. Sequences were obtained from tumor tissue. The clonotype comes from a male donor with papillary thyroid cancer or a benign thyroid nodule (not recorded which). Some clones in this sample may be carry-over from other donors' samples.

CDR3 DNA sequence: TGTGCCAGCAGTGGAAAGGGACAGGGGTCAGATACGCAGTATTTT. This gives the protein CASSGKGQGSDTQYF. The chain joins TRBV6-4 to TRBJ2-3; TRBD1 matches at 10 bases. Germline-derived CDR1 and CDR2 are MRHNA and SNTAGT. With 4 bases clipped from V and 4 bases from J, the junction kept 5 bases outside the gene matches. The CDR3 loop spans 15 amino acids.